This passage covers 10 T cell receptor beta chains from one sample sequenced in a study of blood T cell repertoires in COVID-19. The method was immunoSEQ multiplex PCR; TCRdb's version includes in-frame clones alone and lacks a portion of them. The sample consists of 65,000 to 85,000 clones, approximately 80% of them appearing once. The sequencing input was peripheral blood. Receptors were obtained from a woman aged 55-70 years with acute or convalescent COVID-19.

The V and J genes are TRBV19 and TRBJ2-5, with TRBD1 identical over 9 bases. The trim removed 7 bases at V and 2 bases at J, leaving 8 bases unmatched. CDR3 length: 15 residues. Germline V lookup: CDR1 LNHDA, CDR2 SQIVND (reference sequence). The CDR3 DNA follows: TGTGCCAGTAAAACACAGGGGGCTGTTCAAGAGACCCAGTACTTC. Residues: CASKTQGAVQETQYF.

V and J are TRBV6-6 and TRBJ2-7; D may be TRBD2 (6 bases). Per the germline V gene, CDR1 is MNHNY and CDR2 is SVGAGI (reference sequence). The V end was cut by 7 bases, the J end by 2 bases, with 15 bases between. The CDR3 runs 14 residues. The CDR3, as DNA: TGTGCCAGCACCCAGGGAGGTTCAACCTACGAGCAGTACTTC. The encoded protein is CASTQGGSTYEQYF.

This clone was found a few times. The J gene is TRBJ1-2, the V gene TRBV2; a weak D match, TRBD1 (6 bases). V lost 2 bases and J 2 bases, leaving 9 bases between the germline ends. In germline, CDR1 is SNHLY, CDR2 FYNNEI. The CDR3 runs 14 residues. The CDR3: CASSELGQNYGYTF. CDR3 DNA: TGTGCCAGCAGTGAACTCGGACAGAACTATGGCTACACCTTC.

By share, this clone counts as large. The J gene is TRBJ2-1, the V gene TRBV5-1; the match to TRBD2 covers 10 bases. Germline V lookup: CDR1 SGHRS, CDR2 YFSETQ. V lost 5 bases, J lost 0 bases, and 5 bases stayed unmatched. The CDR3 has 16 amino acids. CDR3 in amino acids: CASRDSGGSSYNEQFF. The CDR3 nucleotides read TGCGCCAGCAGGGATAGCGGGGGGAGCTCCTACAATGAGCAGTTCTTC.

This clone was seen a few times. The chain is built from TRBV3-1 (or the pseudogene TRBV3-2) and TRBJ1-1; the match to TRBD1 covers 7 bases. The CDR3 has 15 residues. Trimming cost V 4 bases and J 4 bases; bases outside gene matches: 9. Germline V lookup: CDR1 LGHDT, CDR2 YNNKEL (reference sequence). The CDR3: CASSPIDRVTTEAFF. The CDR3 nucleotides read TGTGCCAGCAGCCCCATAGACAGGGTTACCACTGAAGCTTTCTTT.

Regarding this clone: The junction differs from germline at one of its ends, possibly a read error. The chain uses TRBV15 and TRBJ2-5; D gene unclear. CDR3 length: 17 residues. Looked up from germline, CDR1 is LNHNV and CDR2 is YYDKDF (reference sequence). CDR3 region: CATSRAGLWVPKETQYF. The CDR3 nucleotides read TGTGCCACCAGTAGAGCAGGTCTGTGGGTTCCGAAAGAGACCCAGTACTTC.

V usage is TRBV30 and J usage is TRBJ2-5; D may be TRBD2 (6 bases). V shed 2 bases and J shed 5 bases, with 15 bases lying between them. The CDR3 is 14 amino acids. In germline, CDR1 is GTSNPN, CDR2 SVGIG (reference sequence). CDR3 sequence: CAWSRLARNETQYF. The CDR3 nucleotides read TGTGCCTGGAGTAGGCTAGCGAGGAACGAGACCCAGTACTTC.

The chain links TRBV5-1 to TRBJ2-2; TRBD1 matches 7 bases. Looked up from germline, CDR1 is SGHRS and CDR2 is YFSETQ. The V gene end was trimmed by 4 bases and the J gene end by 0 bases; junction bases not matched to a gene: 0. There are 14 residues in the CDR3. CDR3 DNA: TGCGCCAGCAGCGACAGGGCGAACACCGGGGAGCTGTTTTTT. Protein: CASSDRANTGELFF. The full variable domain, its missing parts supplied by reference TRBV5-1 and TRBJ2-2, is KAGVTQTPRYLIKTRGQQVTLSCSPISGHRSVSWYQQTPGQGLQFLFEYFSETQRNKGNFPGRFSGRQFSNSRSEMNVSTLELGDSALYLCASSDRANTGELFFGEGSRLTVL.

In DNA, the CDR3 is TGTGCCAGCAGCTTACTCTACGAGCAGTACTTC. Translating it yields CASSLLYEQYF. V gene TRBV7-8 combines with J gene TRBJ2-7; no clear D. Per the germline V gene, CDR1 is SGHVS and CDR2 is FQNEAQ. V dropped 2 bases and J dropped 3 bases, with 2 bases sitting between them. The CDR3 is made up of 11 amino acids.

The rearrangement uses TRBV9 and TRBJ2-3, with 10 nucleotides matching TRBD1. Germline CDR1 and CDR2: SGDLS and YYNGEE. The length of the CDR3 is 18 residues. The ends lost 4 bases at V and 4 bases at J; junction bases unmatched: 15. For the CDR3, the DNA is TGTGCCAGCAGCTTAGGCTCACCGGGACAGGGGTTGTCAGATACGCAGTATTTT. Its translation: CASSLGSPGQGLSDTQYF.